This TCR beta chain was profiled in a study of shared clonotypes between healthy human individuals. Germline V gives CDR1 SGHTA, CDR2 FQGTGA. This CDR3 is built from 18 residues. V dropped 4 bases and J dropped 5; count of bases not matched to a gene: 11. This clone has just one count. Sequenced by immunoSEQ multiplex PCR; TCRdb stores in-frame clones only, minus some. This table holds 2,500,000 or so clones, roughly nine tenths found once. Sequencing was performed on naive CD4+ T cells sorted from blood. The subset here: CD45RA+ positively selected. The rearrangement joins TRBV7-3 to TRBJ2-3, with 14 bases that match TRBD2. This TCR derives from a man between 18 and 35 years old in good health. The CDR3 sequence: CASSSRLAGGLGKDTQYF. CDR3 DNA: TGTGCCAGCAGCTCCAGACTAGCGGGGGGGCTGGGTAAAGATACGCAGTATTTT.